The 25 T cell receptor beta chains presented below share a single source sample, sequenced in a study of T cell changes during pregnancy in multiple sclerosis. Libraries were prepared by immunoSEQ multiplex PCR; TCRdb keeps only in-frame clonotypes and omits some of them. The sample holds 100,000 or so clones, around 93% seen once. Sequences were derived from peripheral blood, sampled before pregnancy. The origin of the receptors is a female donor with multiple sclerosis, enrolled in a pregnancy study.

The genes are TRBV28 and TRBJ1-1; D might be TRBD1 (5 bases). Germline assignment: CDR1 MDHEN and CDR2 SYDVKM. Trimming removed 2 bases at V and 1 base at J, with 8 bases between. The CDR3 extends over 14 amino acids. CDR3 sequence (DNA): TGTGCCAGCAGTTTAAACGGGGGGAACACTGAAGCTTTCTTT. Amino acids: CASSLNGGNTEAFF. The full variable domain, in which reference TRBV28 and TRBJ1-1 provide the parts outside the CDR3, is DVKVTQSSRYLVKRTGEKVFLECVQDMDHENMFWYRQDPGLGLRLIYFSYDVKMKEKGDIPEGYSVSREKKERFSLILESASTNQTSMYLCASSLNGGNTEAFFGQGTRLTVV.

The rearrangement uses TRBV14 and TRBJ2-7, with D possibly matching TRBD1 (6 bases). Per the germline V gene, CDR1 is SGHDN and CDR2 is FVKESK. The CDR3 consists of 12 residues. The ends were cut back, 4 bases at V and 3 bases at J, with 7 bases in the middle. The CDR3 protein is CASSPGDYEQYF. The CDR3 DNA reads TGTGCCAGCAGCCCAGGGGACTACGAGCAGTACTTC.

The chain employs TRBV5-1 and TRBJ2-1; TRBD2 matches at 8 bases. V lost 0 bases to trimming and J lost 8 bases; unmatched junction nucleotides: 4. The CDR3 extends over 14 amino acids. Germline lookup yields CDR1 SGHRS and CDR2 YFSETQ. CDR3 loop: CASSLVGSGDEQFF. In nucleotides, the CDR3 is TGCGCCAGCAGCTTGGTCGGTAGCGGGGATGAGCAGTTCTTC.

The chain couples TRBV28 to TRBJ1-1; a weak D match, TRBD1 (5 bases). Germline values: CDR1 MDHEN, CDR2 SYDVKM. V was shortened by 6 bases and J by 1 base, with 9 bases between the two germline ends. The CDR3 is 13 residues long. The CDR3 reads CASRLQGNTEAFF. The CDR3 nucleotides read TGTGCCAGCAGGCTGCAGGGGAACACTGAAGCTTTCTTT.

This rearrangement joins TRBV4-3 to TRBJ2-1; 12 bases fit TRBD2. J was trimmed by 4 bases and V by 0 bases; bases with no gene match: 10. Germline V gene sequence: CDR1 LGHNA, CDR2 YSLEER. This CDR3 comprises 19 residues. As DNA, the CDR3 is TGCGCCAGCAGCCAAGACTGGATCTCCGGGACTAGCGGGTACAATGAGCAGTTCTTC. Its protein product is CASSQDWISGTSGYNEQFF.

This chain joins TRBV27 and TRBJ2-7; 12 nucleotides align to TRBD2. The CDR3 totals 15 residues. V gave up 5 bases and J gave up 7 bases; unmatched junction bases: 9. Germline V gives CDR1 MNHEY, CDR2 SMNVEV (reference sequence). The CDR3 region has the DNA TGTGCCAGCAGTCCCACTAGCGGGAGGAGAGGGGAGCAGTACTTC. Protein product: CASSPTSGRRGEQYF.

The gene calls are TRBV27 and TRBJ2-3; 9 nucleotides agree with TRBD2. Germline V lookup: CDR1 MNHEY, CDR2 SMNVEV (reference sequence). With V trimmed by 5 bases and J by 1 base, 13 bases remained unmatched. The CDR3 has 18 residues. CDR3 sequence (DNA): TGTGCCAGCAGTACGCTATCGGCGGGGGGGCTTGGCACAGATACGCAGTATTTT. Translation: CASSTLSAGGLGTDTQYF.

This chain joins TRBV7-8 and TRBJ1-1; D is uncertain. The CDR3 consists of 14 residues. The ends were cut back, 1 base at V and 1 base at J, with 7 bases in the middle. Per germline, CDR1 SGHVS and CDR2 FQNEAQ. This chain's CDR3 is CASSLGLGNTEAFF. The CDR3 DNA reads as TGTGCCAGCAGCTTAGGTCTAGGGAACACTGAAGCTTTCTTT.

This clone appeared once. The chain combines TRBV5-1 with TRBJ2-7; D possibly corresponds to TRBD2 (6 bases). The CDR3 totals 15 residues. Germline CDR1 reads SGHRS; CDR2 reads YFSETQ. V was pared by 4 bases and J by 3 bases, with 17 bases between. CDR3 protein: CASSPVAGNSYEQYF. The CDR3 DNA follows: TGCGCCAGCAGCCCGGTGGCGGGGAATAGCTACGAGCAGTACTTC.

This chain uses TRBV29-1 with TRBJ2-1, with a tentative D call TRBD2 (6 bases). In germline, CDR1 is SQVTM, CDR2 ANQGSEA. The ends were cut back, 6 bases at V and 6 bases at J, with 12 bases in the middle. The CDR3 runs 12 residues. The CDR3, as DNA: TGCAGCGTGTTGGGGGGAACCAATGAGCAGTTCTTC. This codes for CSVLGGTNEQFF.

This chain uses TRBV10-3 with TRBJ2-1, with TRBD1 matching over 10 bases. Germline V gene data show CDR1 as ENHRY and CDR2 as SYGVKD. This CDR3 comprises 14 residues. V was pared by 7 bases and J by 7 bases, with 7 bases of the junction left unmatched. CDR3 coding DNA: TGTGCCATCAAACCGGGACAGGGGAATAATGAGCAGTTCTTC. This gives the protein CAIKPGQGNNEQFF.

The rearrangement joins TRBV25-1 to TRBJ1-3, with D possibly being TRBD1 (5 bases). The ends were cut back, 3 bases at V and 1 base at J, with 7 bases in the middle. This CDR3 comprises 14 residues. Germline values: CDR1 MGHDK, CDR2 SYGVNS. The CDR3 DNA follows: TGTGCCAGCAGTGATGCAGGGTCTGGAAACACCATATATTTT. Amino acids: CASSDAGSGNTIYF.

This rearrangement joins TRBV4-1 to TRBJ1-1, with TRBD1 matching 8 bases. The V gene's germline CDR1 is MGHRA and CDR2 YSYEKL. This CDR3 region has 15 residues. V lost 5 bases to trimming and J lost 2 bases; unmatched junction nucleotides: 7. CDR3 nucleotides: TGCGCCAGCAGCTACCCCGGACAGGGAAACACTGAAGCTTTCTTT. Its protein product is CASSYPGQGNTEAFF.

This chain uses TRBV19 with TRBJ1-5, with a tentative D call TRBD1 (5 bases). The CDR3 consists of 15 residues. V lost 3 bases to trimming and J lost 1 base, with 10 bases between them. The V gene's germline CDR1 is LNHDA and CDR2 SQIVND (reference sequence). The chain's CDR3 is CASSMSQGSNQPQHF. Written as DNA, the CDR3 is TGTGCCAGTAGTATGTCGCAGGGAAGCAATCAGCCCCAGCATTTT. Full variable domain (outside the CDR3, taken from reference TRBV19 and TRBJ1-5): DGGITQSPKYLFRKEGQNVTLSCEQNLNHDAMYWYRQDPGQGLRLIYYSQIVNDFQKGDIAEGYSVSREKKESFPLTVTSAQKNPTAFYLCASSMSQGSNQPQHFGDGTRLSIL.

The chain carries TRBV5-1 and TRBJ2-7, with 8 bases matching TRBD2. V was clipped by 3 bases and J by 1 base; unmatched bases: 12. Germline CDR1 SGHRS, CDR2 YFSETQ. CDR3 length: 17 residues. The CDR3 bases are TGCGCCAGCAGCTACTTTACTAGCGGAGGGGGTTCCTACGAGCAGTACTTC. This translates into CASSYFTSGGGSYEQYF.

This clone appeared a single time. CDR3 region: CASSGSVDGSYNSPLHF. Here the CDR3 DNA reads TGTGCCAGCAGTGGGTCAGTCGACGGGTCCTATAATTCACCCCTCCACTTT. The V and J genes are TRBV6-1 and TRBJ1-6; D not certain. The germline V gene encodes CDR1 MNHNS and CDR2 SASEGT. This CDR3 comprises 17 residues. Trimming shortened V by 4 bases and J by 1 base, and 14 bases separated the two germline ends.

Turning to this clone: The DNA is left out, because the CDR3 cannot be placed on it with certainty; the CDR3 is given as TCRdb lists it. This chain uses TRBV6-5 with TRBJ1-5. The CDR3 is 16 amino acids long, termini counted. CDR1 and CDR2 from the germline V gene are MNHEY and SVGAGI. This chain's CDR3 is CASSSSRYLGDQPQHF.

This clone was seen a few times. The rearrangement uses TRBV4-3 and TRBJ2-6, with a weak D call TRBD2 (5 bases). Trimming cost V 1 base and J 0 bases, with 10 bases left between them. This CDR3 comprises 17 residues. Per the germline V gene, CDR1 is LGHNA and CDR2 is YSLEER. CDR3 DNA: TGCGCCAGCAGCCAAGCCTCGAGGGTCTCTGGGGCCAACGTCCTGACTTTC. Its translation: CASSQASRVSGANVLTF.

This clone was seen a few times. V is TRBV7-9 and J is TRBJ1-2, with a weak D call TRBD1 (5 bases). CDR1 SEHNR and CDR2 FQNEAQ come from the germline V gene (reference sequence). The CDR3 totals 12 residues. Deletions cut 2 bases from V and 6 bases from J, with 7 bases between. The CDR3 nucleotides are TGTGCCAGCAGCTTATCAGGGAATGGCTACACCTTC. It codes for CASSLSGNGYTF.

The chain is built from TRBV9 and TRBJ2-6; TRBD1 agrees at 8 bases. The CDR3 contains 18 residues. Germline V gene sequence: CDR1 SGDLS, CDR2 YYNGEE. V shed 3 bases and J 0 bases; nucleotides not matched to a gene: 8. CDR3 sequence: CASSGSGTGASGANVLTF. For the CDR3, the DNA is TGTGCCAGCAGCGGGTCCGGGACAGGAGCCTCTGGGGCCAACGTCCTGACTTTC.

The chain uses TRBV19 and TRBJ2-1; 13 nucleotides align to TRBD2. V lost 4 bases, J lost 8 bases, and 8 bases stayed unmatched. The CDR3 spans 16 residues. Germline lookup yields CDR1 LNHDA and CDR2 SQIVND (reference sequence). CDR3 in amino acids: CASSTALAGGGHEQFF. The CDR3 region has the DNA TGTGCCAGTAGTACCGCACTAGCGGGAGGGGGACATGAGCAGTTCTTC.

This clone was picked up a small number of times. Other DNA sequences in the sample encode the same CDR3. The V and J genes are TRBV6-6 and TRBJ2-7; D may be TRBD1 (5 bases). Deletions cut 6 bases from V and 4 bases from J, with 10 bases between. The CDR3 sequence is 12 residues long. Germline CDR1 is MNHNY and CDR2 is SVGAGI (reference sequence). The CDR3 sequence is CASSQDNYEQYF. The DNA for the CDR3 is TGTGCCAGCAGCCAGGACAATTACGAGCAGTACTTC.

The CDR3 nucleotides read TGCGCCAGCACCCGGGGGGGAGGCAACACCGGGGAGCTGTTTTTT. Amino acid sequence: CASTRGGGNTGELFF. The J gene is TRBJ2-2, the V gene TRBV5-1, with TRBD2 matching 8 bases. Per the germline V gene, CDR1 is SGHRS and CDR2 is YFSETQ. The CDR3 runs to 15 residues. The trim removed 6 bases at V and 2 bases at J, leaving 6 bases unmatched.

J is TRBJ2-1 and V is TRBV4-1; 10 bases align to TRBD2. CDR1 and CDR2 (germline): MGHRA, YSYEKL. This CDR3 region has 16 residues. J was trimmed by 0 bases and V by 4 bases; bases with no gene match: 3. The CDR3: CASSLGLATSYNEQFF. Here the CDR3 DNA reads TGCGCCAGCAGCCTGGGACTAGCGACCTCCTACAATGAGCAGTTCTTC.

The rearrangement links TRBV2 to TRBJ1-5; the match to TRBD1 covers 8 bases. The junction had 13 bases not matched to a gene; V was cut back by 5 bases and J by 7 bases. This CDR3 is 16 amino acids long. Per germline, CDR1 SNHLY and CDR2 FYNNEI. In DNA form, the CDR3 reads TGTGCCAGCAGTCGACCCACCCAGGGGGCGCGGCAGCCCCAGCATTTT. It is translated as CASSRPTQGARQPQHF.